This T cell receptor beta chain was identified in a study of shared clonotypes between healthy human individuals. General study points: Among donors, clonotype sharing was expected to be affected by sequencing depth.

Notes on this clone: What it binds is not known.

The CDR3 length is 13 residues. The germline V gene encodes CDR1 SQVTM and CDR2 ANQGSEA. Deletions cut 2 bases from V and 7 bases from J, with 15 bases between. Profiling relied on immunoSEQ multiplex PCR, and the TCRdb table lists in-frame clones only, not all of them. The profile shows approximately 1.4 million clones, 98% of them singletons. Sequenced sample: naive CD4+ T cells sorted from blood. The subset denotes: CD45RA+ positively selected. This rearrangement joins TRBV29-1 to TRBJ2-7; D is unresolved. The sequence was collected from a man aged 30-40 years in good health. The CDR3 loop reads CSVERTDVSEQYF. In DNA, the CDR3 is TGCAGCGTTGAAAGGACGGACGTGAGTGAGCAGTACTTC.